This TCR beta chain was obtained from a study of blood T cell repertoires in COVID-19. V lost 3 bases and J 0 bases, leaving 10 bases between the germline ends. The CDR3 consists of 15 residues. Per the germline V gene, CDR1 is SGHTA and CDR2 is FQGNSA. This table comes from immunoSEQ multiplex PCR, and its TCRdb copy is limited to in-frame clones, with some not included. The top ten clones hold 7.1% of a sample with just over 350,000 clones, less than 90% of them seen once. This receptor was identified in a woman between 55 and 75 years old with COVID-19, enrolled during active disease. The sequenced sample was peripheral blood. This chain links TRBV7-2 with TRBJ2-3; TRBD2 is a possible D gene (6 bases). CDR3 in amino acids: CASSLLAVSTDTQYF. As DNA, the CDR3 is TGTGCCAGCAGCTTGTTAGCGGTTAGCACAGATACGCAGTATTTT.